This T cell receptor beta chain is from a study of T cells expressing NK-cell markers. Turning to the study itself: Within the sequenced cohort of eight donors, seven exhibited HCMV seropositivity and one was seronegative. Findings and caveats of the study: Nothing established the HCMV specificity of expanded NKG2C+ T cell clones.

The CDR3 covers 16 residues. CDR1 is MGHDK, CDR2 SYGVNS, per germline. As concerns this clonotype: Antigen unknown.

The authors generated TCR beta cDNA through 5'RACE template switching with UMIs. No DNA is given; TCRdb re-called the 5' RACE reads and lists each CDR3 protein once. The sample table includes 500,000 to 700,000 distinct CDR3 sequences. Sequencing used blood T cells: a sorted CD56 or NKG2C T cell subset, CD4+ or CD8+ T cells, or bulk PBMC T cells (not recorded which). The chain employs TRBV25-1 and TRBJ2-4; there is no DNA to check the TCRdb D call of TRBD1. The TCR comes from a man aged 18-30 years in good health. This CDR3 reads CASSGTDRLAKNIQYF.